This T cell receptor (beta chain) was sequenced in a study of monozygotic twins with inflammatory bowel disease (dated 2019 in TCRdb). Study-wide context: A total of about 28 monozygotic twin pairs were included in the full study, comprising nine German pairs (four IBD-concordant, five IBD-discordant) and 19 IBD-discordant Danish pairs. Each individual had, on average, about 151 000 unique TCRalpha sequences and 181 000 unique TCRbeta sequences available for analysis. The search for disease-associated traits relied mainly on comparing, within discordant pairs, IBD patients with their genetically identical healthy co-twins. What the authors observed across the whole study: Repertoire similarity did not differ between concordant and discordant twins, which could be due to limited statistical power. TCRbeta repertoire diversity, by inverse Simpson index, was decreased in IBD patients compared with their healthy co-twins. Background noise and inter-individual variability may have been introduced into the repertoires by the differing immunosuppressive treatments among patients. Distinction between different T cell subtypes could not be achieved in the analysis. The results gave no support for a single strong signal or clonotype linked to IBD. IBD patients shared fewer clonotypes with other individuals than healthy twins did, most markedly in patients showing signs of disease activity.

Library preparation employed 5' RACE. Preparation of each TCR library used around 3.5 ug of total RNA. For each sample, cDNA synthesis was carried out in eight separate reactions using SMARTScribe reverse transcriptase. During cDNA synthesis, unique molecular identifiers containing a 6-nucleotide sample barcode were introduced by template switching. Amplification of TCRalpha and TCRbeta cDNA involved two nested PCRs of 16 and 9 cycles, and each PCR was followed by bead purification. Before amplification, cDNA was treated with uracil DNA-glycosylase and purified using the QIAquick PCR purification kit. The second PCR was the step at which Illumina TruSeq-compatible adapters and sample-specific barcodes were added. TapeStation and Qubit were used to check library quality and concentration, and 4 to 6 ng of each library went into the pool. Sequencing of pooled libraries was carried out on an Illumina HiSeq2500 single-index Rapid Run using 2 x 100 bp reads and custom sequencing primers. The source study handled its data this way. MiGEC version 1.2.6 was used for UMI-based consensus assembly, which corrected PCR and sequencing errors. MiXCR version 2.1.1 handled V(D)J alignment, clonotype assembly and CDR3 extraction. Gene usage, clonotype sharing and MAIT/NKT TCR abundance were normalised by analysing the top 1000, 10 000 and 20 000 clonotypes per sample. After downsampling to 27 000 UMIs, diversity was calculated as the inverse Simpson index using the vegan R package. Paired Mann-Whitney U tests were applied to discordant twin pairs, with Benjamini-Hochberg correction for multiple testing. The reads went through TCRdb reprocessing, and each CDR3 protein sequence gets one entry with no DNA. TCRdb's processing, not the authors' own work, is the source of the V and J calls. The sample's table covers some 450,000 distinct CDR3 sequences. The biggest ten clones account for 2.4% of the sample.

From each donor, an approximately 2.4 ml peripheral blood sample was drawn into PAXgene tubes and stored at -80 degrees C. Without any T cell sorting, total RNA was extracted from whole blood using the PAXgene blood miRNA kit on an automated QIAcube. Peripheral blood from monozygotic twin pairs who were concordant or discordant for inflammatory bowel disease underwent deep TCRalpha and TCRbeta repertoire profiling using unique molecular barcoding. Smoking habits were recorded for all twin pairs, and individuals were classified as current, former or never smokers. Measured from the cysteine to the phenylalanine, the CDR3 is 15 residues long. No DNA appears here. In the germline V gene, CDR1 corresponds to MNHNS and CDR2 to SASEGT. Remarks on this clonotype: No cognate antigen has been identified for it.

Sequencing was carried out using blood. The sequence is built from TRBV6-1 and TRBJ1-3. This TCR was sampled from a human donor with ulcerative colitis or Crohn's disease, or a healthy co-twin of an affected twin (not recorded which). CDR3 reads: CASRTDGSSGNTIYF.